Following are 22 T cell receptor beta chains from one sample sequenced in a study of T cell responses to AZD1222 COVID-19 vaccine. Using immunoSEQ multiplex PCR, the repertoire was profiled, and TCRdb retains in-frame clones only, with some absent. Of 90,000 to 130,000 clones in the sample, 87% are singletons; the top ten hold roughly 3%. The sequencing here drew on peripheral blood, taken on day 0 of AZD1222 vaccination. The receptors here all came from an adult in good health.

This chain joins TRBV28 and TRBJ1-2, with TRBD1 as a possible D gene (6 bases). The CDR3 runs 18 residues. Germline assignment: CDR1 MDHEN and CDR2 SYDVKM. V dropped 4 bases and J dropped 0 bases, with 21 bases sitting between them. The CDR3 DNA sequence: TGTGCCAGCAGTTCCCTGGGCCCACAGGGTATAGCTAACTATGGCTACACCTTC. Amino acids: CASSSLGPQGIANYGYTF.

This clone was detected once. This CDR3 reads CASSSIQGAGYQPQHF. The CDR3 bases are TGTGCCAGCTCATCCATACAGGGCGCAGGCTATCAGCCCCAGCATTTT. The chain links TRBV18 to TRBJ1-5; a possible D gene is TRBD1 (6 bases). Germline-derived CDR1 and CDR2 are KGHSH and LQKENI. V was pared by 5 bases and J by 5 bases, with 19 bases between. The CDR3 totals 16 residues. Using reference TRBV18 and TRBJ1-5 for the parts outside the CDR3, the full variable domain is NAGVMQNPRHLVRRRGQEARLRCSPMKGHSHVYWYRQLPEEGLKFMVYLQKENIIDESGMPKERFSAEFPKEGPSILRIQQVVRGDSAAYFCASSSIQGAGYQPQHFGDGTRLSIL.

J is TRBJ1-1 and V is TRBV5-6; a weak D match, TRBD1 (6 bases). CDR1 SGHDT and CDR2 YYEEEE come from the germline V gene. The CDR3 consists of 16 residues. Between the trimmed V and J ends, which lost 4 bases and 0 bases, there was a span of 16 bases. The CDR3 loop is CASSLYPGDMNTEAFF. Written as DNA, the CDR3 is TGTGCCAGCAGCCTCTACCCCGGGGACATGAACACTGAAGCTTTCTTT.

The chain is built from TRBV3-1 (or the pseudogene TRBV3-2) and TRBJ1-2, with TRBD1 as a possible D gene (6 bases). Looked up from germline, CDR1 is LGHDT and CDR2 is YNNKEL (reference sequence). V was trimmed by 0 bases and J by 7 bases, leaving 12 bases between them. The CDR3 has 14 amino acids. This CDR3 reads CASSQDTGAGGYTF. The CDR3 region has the DNA TGTGCCAGCAGCCAAGATACGGGGGCGGGTGGCTACACCTTC.

The rearrangement uses TRBV12-3 or TRBV12-4 and TRBJ1-4; D not certain. Trimming pared 1 base from V and 7 bases from J, leaving 4 bases between. This CDR3 has 12 amino acids. The CDR3 loop reads CASSLEGEKLFF. The CDR3 coding sequence is TGTGCCAGCAGTTTAGAGGGTGAAAAACTGTTTTTT.

The V gene is TRBV2, the J gene TRBJ2-2; D gene ambiguous. Germline CDR1 is SNHLY and CDR2 is FYNNEI. The CDR3 sequence is 13 residues long. The ends were cut back, 9 bases at V and 3 bases at J, with 11 bases in the middle. CDR3 coding DNA: TGTGCCAGTAAGGGCGTTCACACCGGGGAGCTGTTTTTT. It specifies CASKGVHTGELFF.

This clone was recorded once. The gene calls are TRBV5-8 and TRBJ2-2; D gene ambiguous. Trimming cost V 7 bases and J 6 bases, with 7 bases left between them. The germline V gene encodes CDR1 SGHTS and CDR2 YDEGEE. This CDR3 spans 11 amino acids. The CDR3 DNA sequence: TGTGCCAGCGACGAAGCCGGGGAGCTGTTTTTT. Its translation is CASDEAGELFF.

This clone was counted between two and nine times. This sequence joins TRBV4-1 and TRBJ2-7; D is ambiguous. V lost 0 bases and J lost 5, with 8 bases in between. Germline values: CDR1 MGHRA, CDR2 YSYEKL. The CDR3 covers 13 residues. The CDR3 DNA reads as TGCGCCAGCAGCCAAGAACGACGGGACGAGCAGTACTTC. Translation gives CASSQERRDEQYF.

This chain connects TRBV4-3 to TRBJ1-1, with a possible D match to TRBD1 (5 bases). V was pared by 0 bases and J by 5 bases, with 7 bases between. This CDR3 is 13 amino acids long. Germline V CDR1 and CDR2: LGHNA, YSLEER. CDR3 in DNA: TGCGCCAGCAGCCAAGACCGGGGGACTGAAGCTTTCTTT. Translating gives CASSQDRGTEAFF.

V and J are TRBV9 and TRBJ1-4, with a tentative D call TRBD1 (5 bases). The CDR3 contains 15 residues. The germline V gene encodes CDR1 SGDLS and CDR2 YYNGEE. V was cut by 3 bases and J by 5 bases, with 14 bases left in between. CDR3 residues: CASSADLGDNEKLFF. DNA of the CDR3: TGTGCCAGCAGCGCCGACCTGGGGGACAATGAAAAACTGTTTTTT.

The chain couples TRBV28 to TRBJ1-4; 8 bases agree with TRBD1. The CDR3 covers 14 residues. V dropped 5 bases and J dropped 4; count of bases not matched to a gene: 3. Germline V gene data show CDR1 as MDHEN and CDR2 as SYDVKM. The CDR3: CASSKQGVNEKLFF. The CDR3 DNA sequence: TGTGCCAGCAGTAAACAGGGGGTTAATGAAAAACTGTTTTTT.

V usage is TRBV19 and J usage is TRBJ2-2; 8 bases match TRBD1. Germline V gene lookup returns CDR1 LNHDA and CDR2 SQIVND (reference sequence). J gave up 1 base and V 7 bases, and 5 bases lay outside the gene matches. CDR3 length equals 15 residues. The CDR3 sequence is CASTRTGWNTGELFF. CDR3 in DNA: TGTGCCAGTACCCGGACAGGGTGGAACACCGGGGAGCTGTTTTTT.

This sequence joins TRBV28 and TRBJ2-2, with TRBD2 matching 9 bases. The CDR3 loop spans 16 amino acids. The J segment lost 2 bases and the V segment lost 5 bases, leaving 6 bases of the junction unmatched. Per the germline V gene, CDR1 is MDHEN and CDR2 is SYDVKM. The DNA for the CDR3 is TGTGCCAGCAGTACCTTAGCGGGAGACAACACCGGGGAGCTGTTTTTT. It codes for CASSTLAGDNTGELFF.

This clone was seen just once. The CDR3 bases are TGTGCCAGTAGTATACTCGGGACAGCTAGCAATCAGCCCCAGCATTTT. Translating it yields CASSILGTASNQPQHF. The chain links TRBV19 to TRBJ1-5; 7 positions match TRBD1. V shed 2 bases and J 0 bases; nucleotides not matched to a gene: 4. CDR3 length: 16 amino acids. The germline V gene has CDR1 LNHDA and CDR2 SQIVND (reference sequence). The full variable domain, its missing parts supplied by reference TRBV19 and TRBJ1-5, is DGGITQSPKYLFRKEGQNVTLSCEQNLNHDAMYWYRQDPGQGLRLIYYSQIVNDFQKGDIAEGYSVSREKKESFPLTVTSAQKNPTAFYLCASSILGTASNQPQHFGDGTRLSIL.

The rearrangement links TRBV3-1 (or the pseudogene TRBV3-2) to TRBJ1-1; no definite D call. The CDR3 is made up of 13 amino acids. CDR1 is LGHDT, CDR2 YNNKEL, per germline (reference sequence). Trimming cost V 4 bases and J 6 bases, with 12 bases left between them. The CDR3 region is CASSPRVASEAFF. In nucleotides, the CDR3 is TGTGCCAGCAGCCCGCGTGTGGCCTCTGAAGCTTTCTTT.

V usage is TRBV4-2 and J usage is TRBJ1-3; D gene unclear. CDR1 is LGHNA, CDR2 YNFKEQ, per germline. The CDR3 has 17 residues. V shed 0 bases and J shed 2 bases, with 14 bases lying between them. The CDR3 coding sequence is TGTGCCAGCAGCCAAGAACGCAGCAGGTCCCCTGGAAACACCATATATTTT. This gives the protein CASSQERSRSPGNTIYF.

The chain couples TRBV6-6 to TRBJ1-5; tentatively, D is TRBD1 (5 bases). This CDR3 spans 14 amino acids. Germline CDR1 and CDR2: MNHNY and SVGAGI (reference sequence). Trimming took off 2 bases at V and 3 bases at J, with 8 bases between the two ends. The CDR3 loop is CASSYRGINQPQHF. The CDR3 DNA follows: TGTGCCAGCAGTTACCGGGGGATCAATCAGCCCCAGCATTTT.

V is TRBV5-4 and J is TRBJ2-2; 7 bases are shared with TRBD1. J was trimmed by 5 bases and V by 1 base; bases with no gene match: 5. This CDR3 region has 15 residues. Per germline, CDR1 SGHNT and CDR2 YYREEE (reference sequence). The DNA of the CDR3 is TGTGCCAGCAGCTTGCTGGCAGGGGGTACCGGGGAGCTGTTTTTT. This gives the protein CASSLLAGGTGELFF.

In regard to this clone: Other DNA sequences of this sample code for an identical CDR3. Here the CDR3 DNA reads TGCGCCAGCAGCTTGGGCGGGGTGGGGGATGAGCAGTTCTTC. Translating it yields CASSLGGVGDEQFF. The V call is TRBV5-1, the J call TRBJ2-1; a possible D gene is TRBD2 (6 bases). The CDR3 runs to 14 residues. Between the trimmed V and J ends, which lost 0 bases and 8 bases, there was a span of 12 bases. Germline CDR1 and CDR2: SGHRS and YFSETQ.

The rearrangement links TRBV9 to TRBJ2-7, with 8 bases lining up with TRBD1. CDR3 length equals 15 residues. V lost 0 bases, J lost 5 bases, and 7 bases stayed unmatched. Germline CDR1 SGDLS, CDR2 YYNGEE. The CDR3: CASSVAPTGDHEQYF. Here the CDR3 DNA reads TGTGCCAGCAGCGTAGCCCCGACAGGGGACCACGAGCAGTACTTC. The whole variable domain, remainder taken from reference TRBV9 and TRBJ2-7, is DSGVTQTPKHLITATGQRVTLRCSPRSGDLSVYWYQQSLDQGLQFLIQYYNGEERAKGNILERFSAQQFPDLHSELNLSSLELGDSALYFCASSVAPTGDHEQYFGPGTRLTVT.

J is TRBJ2-2 and V is TRBV7-2; D is undetermined. V lost 1 base to trimming and J lost 6 bases, with 21 bases between them. Germline V lookup: CDR1 SGHTA, CDR2 FQGNSA. CDR3 length: 18 amino acids. CDR3 DNA sequence: TGTGCCAGCAGCTTAGAGAGTCCCGTTGTATTATCCCCCGGGGAGCTGTTTTTT. Its translation: CASSLESPVVLSPGELFF.

The chain recombines TRBV7-8 with TRBJ1-1, with D perhaps matching TRBD1 (6 bases). Looked up from germline, CDR1 is SGHVS and CDR2 is FQNEAQ. Trimming removed 4 bases from V and 5 bases from J, with 20 bases in between. The CDR3 sequence is 16 residues long. The CDR3 bases are TGTGCCAGCAGCTCCCAACCTCAGGGGATTTTGACTGAAGCTTTCTTT. Protein sequence: CASSSQPQGILTEAFF.